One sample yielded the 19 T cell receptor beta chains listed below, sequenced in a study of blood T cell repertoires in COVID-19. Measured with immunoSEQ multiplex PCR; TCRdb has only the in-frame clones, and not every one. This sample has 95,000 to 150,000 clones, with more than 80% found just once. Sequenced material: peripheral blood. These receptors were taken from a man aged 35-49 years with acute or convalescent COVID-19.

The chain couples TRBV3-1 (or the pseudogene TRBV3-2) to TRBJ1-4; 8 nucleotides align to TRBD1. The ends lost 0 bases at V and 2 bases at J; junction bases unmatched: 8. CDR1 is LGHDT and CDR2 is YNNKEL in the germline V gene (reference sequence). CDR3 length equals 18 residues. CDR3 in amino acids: CASSQDVDRDPTNEKLFF. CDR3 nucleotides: TGTGCCAGCAGCCAAGATGTGGACAGGGACCCTACTAATGAAAAACTGTTTTTT.

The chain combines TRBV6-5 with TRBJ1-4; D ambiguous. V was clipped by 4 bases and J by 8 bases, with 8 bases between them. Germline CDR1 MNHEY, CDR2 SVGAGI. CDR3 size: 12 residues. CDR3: CASSSTGEKLFF. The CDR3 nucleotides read TGTGCCAGCAGTTCAACGGGGGAAAAACTGTTTTTT.

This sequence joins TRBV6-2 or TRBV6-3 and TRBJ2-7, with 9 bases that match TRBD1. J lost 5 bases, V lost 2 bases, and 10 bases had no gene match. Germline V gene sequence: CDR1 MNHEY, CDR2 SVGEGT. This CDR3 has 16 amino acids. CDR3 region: CASSYPDTGGFDEQYF. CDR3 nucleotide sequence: TGTGCCAGCAGTTACCCAGACACAGGGGGCTTCGACGAGCAGTACTTC.

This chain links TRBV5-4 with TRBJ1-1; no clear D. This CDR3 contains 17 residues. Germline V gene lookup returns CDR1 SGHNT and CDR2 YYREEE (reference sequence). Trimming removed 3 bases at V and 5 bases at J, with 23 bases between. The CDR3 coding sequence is TGTGCCAGCAGCTCCCCAAACCCGGAGCAAAGAGGAACTGAAGCTTTCTTT. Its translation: CASSSPNPEQRGTEAFF.

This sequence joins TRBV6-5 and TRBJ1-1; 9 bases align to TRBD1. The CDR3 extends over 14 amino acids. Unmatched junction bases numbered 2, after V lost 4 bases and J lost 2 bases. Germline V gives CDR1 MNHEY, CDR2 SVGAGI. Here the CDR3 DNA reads TGTGCCAGCAGTTTGGACAGGGGCAACACTGAAGCTTTCTTT. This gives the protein CASSLDRGNTEAFF.

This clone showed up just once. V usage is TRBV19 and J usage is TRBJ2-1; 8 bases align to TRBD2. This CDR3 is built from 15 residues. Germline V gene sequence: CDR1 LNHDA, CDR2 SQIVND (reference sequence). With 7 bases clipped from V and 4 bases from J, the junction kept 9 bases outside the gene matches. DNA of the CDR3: TGTGCCAGTAACGCGGGAGGTATCCATTACAATGAGCAGTTCTTC. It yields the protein CASNAGGIHYNEQFF.

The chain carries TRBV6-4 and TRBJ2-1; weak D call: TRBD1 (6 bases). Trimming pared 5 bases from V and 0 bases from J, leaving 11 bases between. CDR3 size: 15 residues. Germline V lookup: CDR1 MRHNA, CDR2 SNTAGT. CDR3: CASSIDRSSYNEQFF. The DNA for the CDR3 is TGTGCCAGCAGTATAGACAGGAGCTCCTACAATGAGCAGTTCTTC.

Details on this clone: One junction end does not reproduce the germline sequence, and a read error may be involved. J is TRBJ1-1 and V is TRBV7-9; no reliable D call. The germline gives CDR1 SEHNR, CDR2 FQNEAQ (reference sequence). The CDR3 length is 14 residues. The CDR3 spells CASSYGVGNPEAFF. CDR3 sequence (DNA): TGTGCCAGCAGCTATGGGGTCGGGAACCCTGAAGCTTTCTTT.

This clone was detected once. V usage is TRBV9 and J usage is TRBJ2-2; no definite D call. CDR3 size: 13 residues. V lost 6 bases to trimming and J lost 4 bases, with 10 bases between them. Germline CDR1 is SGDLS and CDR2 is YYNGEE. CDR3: CASNRDPTGELFF. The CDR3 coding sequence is TGTGCCAGCAACAGAGACCCCACCGGGGAGCTGTTTTTT.

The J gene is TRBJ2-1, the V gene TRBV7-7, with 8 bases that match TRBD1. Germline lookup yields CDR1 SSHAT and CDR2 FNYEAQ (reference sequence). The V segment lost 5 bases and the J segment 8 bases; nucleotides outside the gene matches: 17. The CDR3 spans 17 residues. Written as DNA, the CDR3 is TGTGCCAGCAGCCCCTACGGTGGACAGGGTTTGTGGCATGAGCAGTTCTTC. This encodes CASSPYGGQGLWHEQFF.

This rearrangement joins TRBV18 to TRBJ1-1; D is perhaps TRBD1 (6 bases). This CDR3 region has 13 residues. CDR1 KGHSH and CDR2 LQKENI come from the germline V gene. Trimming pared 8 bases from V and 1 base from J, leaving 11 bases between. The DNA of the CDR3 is TGTGCCAGCCGAACAGGGACGAACACTGAAGCTTTCTTT. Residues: CASRTGTNTEAFF.

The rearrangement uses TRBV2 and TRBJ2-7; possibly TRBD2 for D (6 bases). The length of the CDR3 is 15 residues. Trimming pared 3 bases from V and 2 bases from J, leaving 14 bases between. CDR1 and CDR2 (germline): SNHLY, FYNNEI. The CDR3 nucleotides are TGTGCCAGCAGTGATCGCAGGCGGGGAACCTACGAGCAGTACTTC. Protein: CASSDRRRGTYEQYF.

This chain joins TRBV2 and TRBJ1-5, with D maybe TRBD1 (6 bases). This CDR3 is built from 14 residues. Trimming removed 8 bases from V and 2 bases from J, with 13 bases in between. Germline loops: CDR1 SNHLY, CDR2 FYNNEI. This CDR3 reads CASRREGGNQPQHF. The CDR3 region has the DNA TGTGCCAGCCGGAGGGAGGGGGGCAATCAGCCCCAGCATTTT.

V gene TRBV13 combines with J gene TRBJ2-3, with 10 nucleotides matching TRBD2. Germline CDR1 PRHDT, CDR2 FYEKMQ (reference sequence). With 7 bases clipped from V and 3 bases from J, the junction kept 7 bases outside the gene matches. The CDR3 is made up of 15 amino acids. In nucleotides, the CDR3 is TGTGCCAGCACCGTAGCGGGAGGTATGACAGATACGCAGTATTTT. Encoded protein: CASTVAGGMTDTQYF.

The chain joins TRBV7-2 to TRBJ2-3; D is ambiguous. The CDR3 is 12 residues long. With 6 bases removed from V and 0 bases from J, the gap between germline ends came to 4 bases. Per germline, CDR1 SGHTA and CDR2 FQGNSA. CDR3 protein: CASSTSTDTQYF. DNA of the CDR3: TGTGCCAGCAGTACTAGCACAGATACGCAGTATTTT.

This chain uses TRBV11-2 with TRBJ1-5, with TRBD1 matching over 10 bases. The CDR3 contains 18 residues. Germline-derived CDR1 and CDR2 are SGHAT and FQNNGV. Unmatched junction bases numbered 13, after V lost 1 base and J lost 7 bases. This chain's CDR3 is CASSLGQFGTGVGQPQHF. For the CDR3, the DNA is TGTGCCAGCAGCTTAGGGCAGTTCGGGACAGGGGTAGGCCAGCCCCAGCATTTT.

DNA for the CDR3: TGTGCCAGCAGCCATGGACTGAAATATGGCTACACCTTC. Protein: CASSHGLKYGYTF. This chain uses TRBV3-1 (or the pseudogene TRBV3-2) with TRBJ1-2; D remains ambiguous. The CDR3 is 13 amino acids. Germline CDR1 reads LGHDT; CDR2 reads YNNKEL (reference sequence). With 3 bases removed from V and 5 bases from J, the gap between germline ends came to 10 bases.

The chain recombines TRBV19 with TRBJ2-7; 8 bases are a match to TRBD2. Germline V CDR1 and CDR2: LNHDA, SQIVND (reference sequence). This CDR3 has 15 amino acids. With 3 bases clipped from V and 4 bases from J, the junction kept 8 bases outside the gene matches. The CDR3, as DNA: TGTGCCAGTAGTATGGCGGGGGGAACGGGATACGAGCAGTACTTC. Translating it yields CASSMAGGTGYEQYF.

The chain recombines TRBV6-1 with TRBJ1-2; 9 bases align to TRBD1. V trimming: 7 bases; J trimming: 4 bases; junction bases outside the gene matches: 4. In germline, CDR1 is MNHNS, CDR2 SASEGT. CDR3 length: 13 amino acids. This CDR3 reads CASTGQGFYGYTF. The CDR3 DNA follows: TGTGCCAGCACAGGACAGGGGTTCTATGGCTACACCTTC.